A selection of T cell receptor beta chains follows, all from one sample in a study of blood T cell repertoires in COVID-19. The protocol was immunoSEQ multiplex PCR, while the TCRdb copy is restricted to in-frame clones and leaves out a portion. The repertoire consists of about 170,000 clones, with approximately 79% occurring once and the leading ten covering 15% to 20%. The material sequenced was PBMCs or T cells enriched from blood (not recorded which). The receptor set was obtained from a woman between 65 and 79 years old in a cohort exposed to, infected with or recovered from COVID-19 (not recorded which). Both conserved end residues are part of each CDR3. The D gene is left open where the match is weak. Only part of the rows carry a size: once, few, many, or a class if the clone is expanded.

d_gene,j_gene,abundance,v_gene,CDR3nt,CDR3aa
.,TRBJ1-2,.,TRBV5-6,TGTGCCAGCAGCCAGGGGCGCACTGGCTACACCTTC,CASSQGRTGYTF
.,TRBJ2-1,.,TRBV9,TGTGCCAGCAGCGGCAGAGACACTTACTCCTACAATGAGCAGTTCTTC,CASSGRDTYSYNEQFF
.,TRBJ1-1,.,TRBV2,TGTGCCAGCAGCACCACCCACGGGACAACTGAAGCTTTCTTT,CASSTTHGTTEAFF
TRBD1,TRBJ2-3,.,TRBV11-2,TGTGCCAGCAGCTGGGATAACAGGGGAGATACGCAGTATTTT,CASSWDNRGDTQYF
.,TRBJ2-2,.,TRBV7-2,TGTGCCAGCAGCCCGGGAAGTTGGAGGTCCGGGGAGCTGTTTTTT,CASSPGSWRSGELFF
.,TRBJ2-4,.,TRBV29-1,TGCAGCGTGATGACAGGACTTGGAAACATTCAGTACTTC,CSVMTGLGNIQYF
.,TRBJ1-4,.,TRBV18,TGTGCCAGCTCACCATATCAGGACAGAACTAATGAAAAACTGTTTTTT,CASSPYQDRTNEKLFF
TRBD1,TRBJ2-5,.,TRBV19,TGTGCCAGTAGTTCAACGGGGACAGCGCAGACCCAGTACTTC,CASSSTGTAQTQYF
.,TRBJ2-6,few,TRBV6-5,TGTGCCAGCGGGCTCTCTGGGGCCAACGTCCTGACTTTC,CASGLSGANVLTF
.,TRBJ2-5,.,TRBV3-1/TRBV3-2,TGTGCCAGCAGCCTTTGGACAGAGCAAGAGACCCAGTACTTC,CASSLWTEQETQYF
.,TRBJ2-2,.,TRBV11-3,TGTGCCAGCAGCTTAAGGGGGAGTGTCACCGGGGAGCTGTTTTTT,CASSLRGSVTGELFF
.,TRBJ2-1,.,TRBV2,TGTGCCAGCACGAAAGAACAGGGTCCCTACAATGAGCAGTTCTTC,CASTKEQGPYNEQFF
TRBD2,TRBJ2-1,once,TRBV4-2,TGTGCCAGCAGCCAGGGACTAGCGGGAGAGGGCACGGATGAGCAGTTCTTC,CASSQGLAGEGTDEQFF
TRBD1,TRBJ1-5,.,TRBV30,TGTGCCTGGAGTATAGACAGGGCCGGGCAGCCCCAGCATTTT,CAWSIDRAGQPQHF
.,TRBJ1-1,.,TRBV19,TGTGCCAGTGGGGGGTCGCGTGAAGCTTTCTTT,CASGGSREAFF
.,TRBJ1-4,once,TRBV6-5,TGTGCCAGCAGACAAGACCACAGGGTCTGGGAAAAACTGTTTTTT,CASRQDHRVWEKLFF
.,TRBJ1-1,.,TRBV6-5,TGTGCCAGCAGACGGGGGACGAACACTGAAGCTTTCTTT,CASRRGTNTEAFF
TRBD2,TRBJ2-1,.,TRBV5-5,TGTGCCAGCAGCTTGAGGTCGCTGGGCGGGAGCTCCTACAATGAGCAGTTCTTC,CASSLRSLGGSSYNEQFF
TRBD1,TRBJ2-4,.,TRBV27,TGTGCCAGCAGAAACAGGGGGCGCGTCCTAGTGGGCCGCACCAAAAACATTCAGTACTTC,CASRNRGRVLVGRTKNIQYF
.,TRBJ1-1,once,TRBV2,TGTGCCAGCAGCCAAAGGACAGAATACACTGAAGCTTTCTTT,CASSQRTEYTEAFF
TRBD2,TRBJ2-7,once,TRBV11-3,TGTGCCAGCAGCTCCACAGGGGGACTAGCGTTTCCCTACGAGCAGTACTTC,CASSSTGGLAFPYEQYF
TRBD1,TRBJ1-6,.,TRBV5-1,TGCGCCAGCAGCTTGGGGGACAGGAAGGAGTCACCCCTCCACTTT,CASSLGDRKESPLHF
.,TRBJ2-7,.,TRBV27,TGTGCCAGCAGTTTGGGGGGGGGCTACTACGAGCAGTACTTC,CASSLGGGYYEQYF
TRBD1,TRBJ1-2,.,TRBV3-1/TRBV3-2,TGTGCCAGCAGCCAAGATTTATATATCAGGGGGGCAGAAGGCTACACCTTC,CASSQDLYIRGAEGYTF
TRBD2,TRBJ2-2,.,TRBV9,TGTGCCAGCAGCTCAAGAGGGGAGGGGTGGCGGGAGCTGTTTTTT,CASSSRGEGWRELFF
TRBD2,TRBJ2-1,.,TRBV14,TGTGCCAGCAGCCACCGACTAGCGGGAGGTCTCAGAGCAGCCTACAATGAGCAGTTCTTC,CASSHRLAGGLRAAYNEQFF
.,TRBJ1-2,.,TRBV3-1/TRBV3-2,TGTGCCAGCAGCCAAGCTCCCCCTAACTATGGCTACACCTTC,CASSQAPPNYGYTF
.,TRBJ2-2,.,TRBV19,TGTGCCAGTAGTACCCAACCGACAGTCACCGGGGAGCTGTTTTTT,CASSTQPTVTGELFF
.,TRBJ2-1,.,TRBV7-6,TGTGCCAGCAACCTTAGGACCGGGAGCTCCTACAATGAGCAGTTCTTC,CASNLRTGSSYNEQFF
TRBD1,TRBJ1-6,.,TRBV7-8,TGTGCCAGCAGCCTTATGCGGACAGGGATAGGAGGGTTCCGGTCACCCCTCCACTTT,CASSLMRTGIGGFRSPLHF
.,TRBJ2-7,once,TRBV6-5,TGTGCCAGCAGCCGCAAGACAGGCTCCTACGAGCAGTACTTC,CASSRKTGSYEQYF